The entry that follows covers one TCR beta chain sequence. Its antigen is currently unknown. These data originate in a study of T cells in Graves' hyperthyroidism and ophthalmopathy. Study-level findings and limits: Expanded thyroid clonotypes (above 0.001) were mostly also found in blood.

The investigators amplified TCR beta CDR3 regions from RNA transcripts. TCR CDR3 regions were first amplified by RT-PCR with HTBI primers. One entry per CDR3 protein results from TCRdb running MiXCR on the multiplex PCR reads. The profile shows roughly 660,000 distinct CDR3 sequences, 17% of them singletons. Across 18 months, stable Graves' hyperthyroidism was marked by no progression to ophthalmopathy. Hyperthyroidism had been newly diagnosed in patients aged 18 to 65, and its duration was under 2 months. This sample holds PBMCs from 10 ml fresh peripheral blood. J was trimmed by 4 bases and V by 3 bases; bases with no gene match: 6. Per germline, CDR1 LNHDA and CDR2 SQIVND (reference sequence). The CDR3 sequence is 16 residues long.

This TCR derives from a man in his forties or fifties with Graves' hyperthyroidism. This chain links TRBV19 with TRBJ2-5; 12 nucleotides align to TRBD2. Sample: blood. CDR3 residues: CASSIGLAGSGETQYF. CDR3 nucleotides: TGTGCCAGTAGTATTGGACTAGCGGGATCGGGAGAGACCCAGTACTTC.